What follows are 25 T cell receptor beta chains derived from one specimen sequenced in a study of Ad26.COV2.S vaccination and SARS-CoV-2 variants. Produced via immunoSEQ multiplex PCR; TCRdb's table is partial and in-frame only. The sample has 430,000 or so clones; 90% are singletons. Treatment of the sample: 15 to 20 received Ad26.COV2.S at low or high dose, single or two shots; 5 received placebo; per-sample allocation not given. The investigators took samples on day 63 after the first vaccine or placebo injection. This material consisted of peripheral blood, taken in a trial of Ad26.COV2.S vaccine versus placebo. These receptors were collected from a person between 18 and 60 years old who received the Ad26.COV2.S COVID-19 vaccine or a placebo.

This CDR3 reads CSVETQADTEAFF. Written as DNA, the CDR3 is TGCAGCGTTGAAACCCAAGCGGACACTGAAGCTTTCTTT. The chain combines TRBV29-1 with TRBJ1-1; D gene unclear. Germline-derived CDR1 and CDR2 are SQVTM and ANQGSEA. Trimming cost V 2 bases and J 3 bases, with 10 bases left between them. The CDR3 runs to 13 residues.

The gene calls are TRBV6-5 and TRBJ1-1; the D gene is possibly TRBD1 (5 bases). Germline V gene data show CDR1 as MNHEY and CDR2 as SVGAGI. Trimming took off 2 bases at V and 4 bases at J, with 14 bases between the two ends. This CDR3 is 15 amino acids long. The CDR3 spells CASSYGGTTGTEAFF. CDR3 sequence (DNA): TGTGCCAGCAGTTACGGAGGGACCACGGGCACTGAAGCTTTCTTT.

The rearrangement links TRBV12-3 or TRBV12-4 to TRBJ2-7, with D unresolved. V was trimmed by 3 bases and J by 5 bases, leaving 8 bases between them. The CDR3 sequence is 12 residues long. This CDR3 reads CASSLVPDEQYF. The CDR3 coding sequence is TGTGCCAGCAGTTTGGTGCCCGACGAGCAGTACTTC.

This clone appeared a single time. The chain has TRBV7-2 and TRBJ2-7, with D perhaps TRBD1 (6 bases). The V gene's germline CDR1 is SGHTA and CDR2 FQGNSA. Trimming cost V 10 bases and J 2 bases, with 15 bases left between them. The CDR3 covers 13 residues. The CDR3 sequence is CATATGQTYEQYF. The CDR3 DNA reads as TGTGCCACAGCGACTGGACAGACCTACGAGCAGTACTTC.

This chain connects TRBV5-1 to TRBJ2-7; the D gene is possibly TRBD1 (5 bases). The CDR3 loop spans 15 amino acids. Germline loops: CDR1 SGHRS, CDR2 YFSETQ. The V end lost 0 bases, the J end lost 3 bases, and 13 bases lay between the germline ends. The CDR3 nucleotides read TGCGCCAGCAGCTTGGGTGTTGGGGCTAGCTACGAGCAGTACTTC. The encoded protein is CASSLGVGASYEQYF. The full variable domain, in which reference TRBV5-1 and TRBJ2-7 provide the parts outside the CDR3, is KAGVTQTPRYLIKTRGQQVTLSCSPISGHRSVSWYQQTPGQGLQFLFEYFSETQRNKGNFPGRFSGRQFSNSRSEMNVSTLELGDSALYLCASSLGVGASYEQYFGPGTRLTVT.

The chain employs TRBV3-1 (or the pseudogene TRBV3-2) and TRBJ2-1; no definite D call. V gave up 0 bases and J gave up 7 bases, with 16 bases separating them. Looked up from germline, CDR1 is LGHDT and CDR2 is YNNKEL (reference sequence). This CDR3 has 16 residues. The CDR3 DNA is TGTGCCAGCAGCCAAGAGCCCAGCCCATTAGTGAATGAGCAGTTCTTC. Its protein product is CASSQEPSPLVNEQFF.

This rearrangement joins TRBV4-3 to TRBJ2-7; 9 nucleotides align to TRBD1. The germline V gene has CDR1 LGHNA and CDR2 YSLEER. The V gene end was trimmed by 2 bases and the J gene end by 3 bases; junction bases not matched to a gene: 8. The CDR3 is 16 residues long. CDR3 protein: CASSQIQGAANYEQYF. DNA of the CDR3: TGCGCCAGCAGCCAAATACAGGGGGCGGCGAACTACGAGCAGTACTTC.

V is TRBV6-2 or TRBV6-3 and J is TRBJ2-1; 11 bases agree with TRBD2. Per germline, CDR1 MNHEY and CDR2 SVGEGT. The CDR3 sequence is 18 residues long. V lost 4 bases, J lost 8 bases, and 16 bases stayed unmatched. CDR3 region: CASSSYFGTSGSMDEQFF. CDR3 coding DNA: TGTGCCAGCAGTTCCTATTTTGGTACTAGCGGGAGTATGGATGAGCAGTTCTTC.

The gene calls are TRBV4-1 and TRBJ2-5; D is unclear. Germline CDR1 MGHRA, CDR2 YSYEKL. Trimming pared 0 bases from V and 5 bases from J, leaving 10 bases between. The CDR3 consists of 14 residues. CDR3 coding DNA: TGCGCCAGCAGCCAAGAACACTTCGGGGAGACCCAGTACTTC. Translating it yields CASSQEHFGETQYF.

This sequence joins TRBV29-1 and TRBJ2-3, with 12 nucleotides matching TRBD2. Germline V gene sequence: CDR1 SQVTM, CDR2 ANQGSEA. This CDR3 is 13 amino acids long. Trimming removed 6 bases from V and 14 bases from J; junction bases left unmatched: 12. The DNA for the CDR3 is TGCAGCGTCGACTCTTCTGGACTAGCGGGAAGGTATTTT. Protein sequence: CSVDSSGLAGRYF.

This clone was seen at least ten times. This rearrangement joins TRBV27 to TRBJ2-1; 16 bases map to TRBD2. The CDR3 totals 19 residues. The ends lost 5 bases at V and 4 bases at J; junction bases unmatched: 11. Germline values: CDR1 MNHEY, CDR2 SMNVEV (reference sequence). Here the CDR3 reads CASSPGTSGRAKAYNEQFF. CDR3 DNA: TGTGCCAGCAGTCCCGGGACTAGCGGGAGGGCCAAGGCATACAATGAGCAGTTCTTC.

The chain joins TRBV28 to TRBJ2-7; 14 nucleotides agree with TRBD2. The germline gives CDR1 MDHEN, CDR2 SYDVKM. Germline trimming cut 5 bases from V and 1 base from J; bases unmatched to any gene: 7. The CDR3 is 17 residues long. This chain's CDR3 is CASSIGTSGSFSYEQYF. The CDR3 bases are TGTGCCAGCAGTATCGGGACTAGCGGGAGTTTTTCCTACGAGCAGTACTTC.

This clone was seen a handful of times. Other DNA sequences in the same sample also yield this CDR3. The chain combines TRBV6-5 with TRBJ2-7; 12 bases map to TRBD2. CDR3 length equals 14 residues. V lost 6 bases, J lost 2 bases, and 2 bases stayed unmatched. From germline, CDR1 is MNHEY and CDR2 SVGAGI. The CDR3 DNA follows: TGTGCCAGCAGGAGACTAGCGGGGGCCTACGAGCAGTACTTC. This codes for CASRRLAGAYEQYF.

V and J are TRBV28 and TRBJ2-3, with 8 bases that match TRBD1. This CDR3 is 20 amino acids long. V shed 5 bases and J 4 bases; nucleotides not matched to a gene: 23. Germline V lookup: CDR1 MDHEN, CDR2 SYDVKM. The CDR3 bases are TGTGCCAGCAGTACCCGCCCGGGACAGGCCGTGACCGAACACTCAGATACGCAGTATTTT. The encoded protein is CASSTRPGQAVTEHSDTQYF.

This clone appeared a single time. This chain links TRBV7-6 with TRBJ1-4; TRBD1 agrees at 8 bases. The trim removed 5 bases at V and 7 bases at J, leaving 9 bases unmatched. Germline-derived CDR1 and CDR2 are SGHVS and FNYEAQ. CDR3 length equals 15 residues. In DNA, the CDR3 is TGTGCCAGCAGCCTGAGACAGGGGTGGAGTGAAAAACTGTTTTTT. This encodes CASSLRQGWSEKLFF.

The gene calls are TRBV5-1 and TRBJ2-1; 8 bases line up with TRBD2. J lost 5 bases, V lost 3 bases, and 1 base had no gene match. The CDR3 runs 13 residues. In germline, CDR1 is SGHRS, CDR2 YFSETQ. For the CDR3, the DNA is TGCGCCAGCAGCTCCGGGAGGGACAATGAGCAGTTCTTC. Translation: CASSSGRDNEQFF. Filled out from reference TRBV5-1 and TRBJ2-1, the complete variable domain reads KAGVTQTPRYLIKTRGQQVTLSCSPISGHRSVSWYQQTPGQGLQFLFEYFSETQRNKGNFPGRFSGRQFSNSRSEMNVSTLELGDSALYLCASSSGRDNEQFFGPGTRLTVL.

The V gene is TRBV20-1, the J gene TRBJ2-7, with unresolved D. Germline values: CDR1 DFQATT, CDR2 SNEGSKA (reference sequence). V lost 6 bases and J 0 bases, leaving 6 bases between the germline ends. This CDR3 comprises 11 residues. The CDR3: CSAPRSYEQYF. In nucleotides, the CDR3 is TGCAGTGCCCCGCGCTCCTACGAGCAGTACTTC.

The V and J genes are TRBV3-1 (or the pseudogene TRBV3-2) and TRBJ2-7; the match to TRBD2 covers 15 bases. The J segment lost 1 base and the V segment lost 0 bases, leaving 4 bases of the junction unmatched. The CDR3 sequence is 18 residues long. CDR1 and CDR2 (germline): LGHDT, YNNKEL (reference sequence). Here the CDR3 DNA reads TGTGCCAGCAGCCAAGAGACAGGACTAGCGGGAGGGTCCTACGAGCAGTACTTC. It is translated as CASSQETGLAGGSYEQYF.

The chain carries TRBV6-6 and TRBJ2-5, with 12 positions matching TRBD2. The germline CDR1 and CDR2 sequences are MNHNY and SVGAGI (reference sequence). Unmatched junction bases numbered 2, after V lost 5 bases and J lost 4 bases. The CDR3 is 14 residues long. The CDR3 sequence is CASSASGRGETQYF. In DNA form, the CDR3 reads TGTGCCAGCAGTGCTAGCGGGAGGGGAGAGACCCAGTACTTC.

This sequence joins TRBV19 and TRBJ2-2, with D perhaps matching TRBD1 (6 bases). CDR1 is LNHDA, CDR2 SQIVND, per germline (reference sequence). Trimming took 2 bases from V and 3 from J, leaving 10 bases between them. CDR3 size: 15 residues. The DNA for the CDR3 is TGTGCCAGTAGTATAAACAGGGTAGACACCGGGGAGCTGTTTTTT. Translating it yields CASSINRVDTGELFF.

This clone was seen a few times. This rearrangement joins TRBV19 to TRBJ2-7; TRBD1 matches at 8 bases. This CDR3 is 17 amino acids long. Germline assignment: CDR1 LNHDA and CDR2 SQIVND (reference sequence). With 3 bases clipped from V and 0 bases from J, the junction kept 10 bases outside the gene matches. CDR3 sequence (DNA): TGTGCCAGTAGTATTGGAGGGACAGGAGTTACCTCCTACGAGCAGTACTTC. It yields the protein CASSIGGTGVTSYEQYF. Full variable domain (missing parts from reference TRBV19 and TRBJ2-7): DGGITQSPKYLFRKEGQNVTLSCEQNLNHDAMYWYRQDPGQGLRLIYYSQIVNDFQKGDIAEGYSVSREKKESFPLTVTSAQKNPTAFYLCASSIGGTGVTSYEQYFGPGTRLTVT.

Turning to this clone: One end of the junction fails to match germline, which may point to a read error. The chain recombines TRBV6-1 with TRBJ2-7; 8 bases map to TRBD2. CDR3 length: 16 residues. Germline CDR1 and CDR2: MNHNS and SASEGT. In DNA form, the CDR3 reads TGTGCCAGCAGTGCCTCCGGGACTAGGGAGGGCTACGAGCAGTATTTC. Translated: CASSASGTREGYEQYF.

V is TRBV13 and J is TRBJ1-5, with D unclear. Germline loops: CDR1 PRHDT, CDR2 FYEKMQ (reference sequence). Trimming removed 0 bases at V and 4 bases at J, with 10 bases between. The CDR3 spans 15 residues. CDR3 DNA: TGTGCCAGCAGCTTAGGACGGGATATAAATCAGCCCCAGCATTTT. It is translated as CASSLGRDINQPQHF.

The V and J genes are TRBV7-6 and TRBJ2-5, with D unresolved. The ends were cut back, 2 bases at V and 5 bases at J, with 9 bases in the middle. The CDR3 contains 13 residues. The germline gives CDR1 SGHVS, CDR2 FNYEAQ. CDR3 DNA: TGTGCCAGCAGCTTACCAGGCGTGGAGACCCAGTACTTC. As protein: CASSLPGVETQYF. The complete variable domain, with remaining parts taken from reference TRBV7-6 and TRBJ2-5, reads GAGVSQSPRYKVTKRGQDVALRCDPISGHVSLYWYRQALGQGPEFLTYFNYEAQQDKSGLPNDRFSAERPEGSISTLTIQRTEQRDSAMYRCASSLPGVETQYFGPGTRLLVL.

CDR3 bases: TGCGCCACGGGACTAGCTCAATCCCAAGAGACCCAGTACTTC. Amino acid sequence: CATGLAQSQETQYF. The chain couples TRBV10-2 to TRBJ2-5; 9 nucleotides line up with TRBD2. Germline V gene data show CDR1 as WSHSY and CDR2 as SAAADI. The J segment lost 1 base and the V segment lost 10 bases, leaving 7 bases of the junction unmatched. CDR3 length equals 14 residues.